This T cell receptor beta chain is drawn from a study of blood T cell repertoires in COVID-19. This clone was observed a few times. Germline V gene lookup returns CDR1 SNHLY and CDR2 FYNNEI. Trimming left V 4 bases short and J 5 bases short, with 14 bases between. The CDR3 has 14 residues. Sequenced by immunoSEQ multiplex PCR; TCRdb stores in-frame clones only, minus some. Seen here are about 100,000 clones, 85% observed once, and the top ten hold roughly 12%. The sequence derives from a man between 45 and 60 years old with active or convalescent COVID-19. The rearrangement links TRBV2 to TRBJ2-5; no definite D call. Sequenced: peripheral blood. The CDR3 DNA follows: TGTGCCAGCAGTGTAGAGGTACCCGGGGAGACCCAGTACTTC. Its protein product is CASSVEVPGETQYF. The full variable domain, with the rest looked up from reference TRBV2 and TRBJ2-5, is EPEVTQTPSHQVTQMGQEVILRCVPISNHLYFYWYRQILGQKVEFLVSFYNNEISEKSEIFDDQFSVERPDGSNFTLKIRSTKLEDSAMYFCASSVEVPGETQYFGPGTRLLVL.